This T cell receptor (beta chain) was sequenced during a study of identifying expanded T cells in peripheral blood. Libraries were prepared by immunoSEQ multiplex PCR; TCRdb keeps only in-frame clonotypes and omits some of them. The table has 85,000 to 90,000 clones, approximately 83% seen once; the top ten hold 5.6%. Trimming removed 0 bases from V and 6 bases from J, with 14 bases in between. From germline, CDR1 is SGHTS and CDR2 YDEGEE. The CDR3 totals 15 residues. The chain links TRBV5-8 to TRBJ2-3, with D perhaps matching TRBD1 (6 bases). Sequences were obtained from blood. This sequence originates from a person aged 18 to 70 in good health. This CDR3 is CASSLGGRGMDTQYF. The CDR3 DNA reads TGTGCCAGCAGCTTGGGGGGCAGGGGTATGGATACGCAGTATTTT.